The TCR beta chain under discussion was sequenced for a study of patients and donors after allogeneic stem cell transplantation (dated by TCRdb to the early 2020s). Notes on this clonotype: Its antigen remains unidentified. No much larger clonotype is one base removed from it; base qualities were not supplied.

The germline V gene yields SGHRS for CDR1 and YFSETQ for CDR2. V is pared back by 4 bases and J by 2 bases, with 13 bases lying between the germline termini. Its CDR3 holds 15 amino acids, cysteine through phenylalanine. Only the CDR3 part of the read is kept: 45 bases, read in frame from the first base. The library came from RT-PCR. Sequencing was carried out with a NextSeq 550. The public sequencing data were trimmed at Q25 with fastp and processed into clonotypes with MiXCR by TCRdb, which kept only in-frame beta chains. Records with the same CDR3 protein are collapsed into one entry carrying the most frequent genes and DNA. The sample profile shows about a million distinct CDR3 sequences; 18% of them were found once. The leading ten clones occupy 6% of the sample.

The chain links TRBV5-1 with TRBJ2-1; TRBD2 could be the D gene, as 5 bases match. The receptor's source is a human donor who was either an allogeneic HSCT recipient or a stem cell or donor lymphocyte infusion donor (not recorded which). It is not recorded whose cells these are; they may come from a transplant donor. Sequencing was performed on blood, either unsorted or a sorted T cell fraction (not recorded which). The CDR3 amino acid sequence is: CASSPGLTPYNEQFF. The DNA reads as follows: TGCGCCAGCAGCCCCGGACTTACCCCCTACAATGAGCAGTTCTTC.